The subject of this entry is one T cell receptor (beta chain). Its antigen is currently unknown. Losses at the gene ends were 4 bases for V and 6 bases for J; bases not matched to a gene: 4. The CDR3 totals 13 residues. CDR1 and CDR2 (germline): SNHLY, FYNNEI. TCRdb re-derived calls from the 5' RACE reads in MiXCR, one entry per CDR3 protein. Among 8,900 or so distinct CDR3 sequences, 65% to 70% were seen once, and the ten largest hold 3.5% to 5%. Study results and limitations: Greatest tumor Treg TCR overlap was with tumor naive CD4+ cells.

The source material was tumor-infiltrating naive CD4+ T cells sorted from the breast tumor. Indicated subset: naive CD4+ T cells, CD4+CD45RA+CD25-. This sequence was found in a female donor with breast cancer. J is TRBJ2-7 and V is TRBV2; 9 bases match TRBD1. CDR3 nucleotides: TGTGCCAGCAGTGGCGGGACAGGGCGCGAGCAGTACTTC. It specifies CASSGGTGREQYF.